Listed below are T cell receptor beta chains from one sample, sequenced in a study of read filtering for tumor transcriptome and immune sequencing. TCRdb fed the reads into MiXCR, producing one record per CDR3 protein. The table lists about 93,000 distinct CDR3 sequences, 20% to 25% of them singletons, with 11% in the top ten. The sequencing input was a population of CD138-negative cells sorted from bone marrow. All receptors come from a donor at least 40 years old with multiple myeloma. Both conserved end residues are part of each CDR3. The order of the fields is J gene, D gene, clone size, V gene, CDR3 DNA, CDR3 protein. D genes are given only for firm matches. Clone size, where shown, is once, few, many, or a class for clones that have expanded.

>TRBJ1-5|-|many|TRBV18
TGTGCCAGCTCACAATCTGAGGGGGGCCATCAGCCCCAGCATTTT
CASSQSEGGHQPQHF
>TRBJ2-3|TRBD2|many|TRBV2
TGTGCCAGCAGTGAATTGCGGGGGGGCTCAGATACGCAGTATTTT
CASSELRGGSDTQYF
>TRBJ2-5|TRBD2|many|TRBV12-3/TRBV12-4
TGTGCCAGCAGTTTCGCTAGCGGGGGGGAGACCCAGTACTTC
CASSFASGGETQYF
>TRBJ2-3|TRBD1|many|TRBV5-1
TGCGCCAGCAGCTTGCGGGCAGGGGGAAACACAGATACGCAGTATTTT
CASSLRAGGNTDTQYF
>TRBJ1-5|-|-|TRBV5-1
TGCGCCAGCAGCTTGGAAGGGTATAAATATCAGCCCCAGCATTTT
CASSLEGYKYQPQHF
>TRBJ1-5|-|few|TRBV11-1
TGTGCCAGCAGCCTCTGGGGGCTGCAGATGGAATATCAGCCCCAGCATTTT
CASSLWGLQMEYQPQHF
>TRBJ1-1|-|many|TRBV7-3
TGTGCCAGCAGCTTAATAGGGGTGACTGAAGCTTTCTTT
CASSLIGVTEAFF
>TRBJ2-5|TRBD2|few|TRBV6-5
TGTGCCAGCAGTTACACTAGCGGGGTAAAGACCCAGTACTTC
CASSYTSGVKTQYF
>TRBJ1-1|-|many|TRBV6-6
TGTGCCAGCACGGGGAACACTGAAGCTTTCTTT
CASTGNTEAFF
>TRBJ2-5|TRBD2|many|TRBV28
TGTGCCAGCAGTTCGGACCCTAGCGGGGGTGGGGAGACCCAGTACTTC
CASSSDPSGGGETQYF
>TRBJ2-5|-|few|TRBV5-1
TGCGCCAGCAGCTTGGCGTTAAATCGAGAGACCCAGTACTTC
CASSLALNRETQYF
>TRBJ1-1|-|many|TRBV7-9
TGTGCCAGCAGCTTGGACAGAGAAGCTTTCTTT
CASSLDREAFF
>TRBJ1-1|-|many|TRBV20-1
TGCAGTTCTACCAGACCAGAGGCTTTCTTT
CSSTRPEAFF
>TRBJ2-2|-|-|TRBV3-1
TGTGCCAGCAGCCATCTTAACACCGGGGAGCTGTTTTTT
CASSHLNTGELFF
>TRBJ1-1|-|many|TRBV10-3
TGTGCCTCGAAGAGGCAGGAGAACACTGAAGCTTTCTTT
CASKRQENTEAFF
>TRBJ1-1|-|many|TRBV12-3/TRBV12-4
TGTGCCAGCAGTTTGGAGGTACAAGCTTTCTTT
CASSLEVQAFF
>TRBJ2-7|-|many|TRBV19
TGTGCCAGTAGTGCCAGCCAGGCCTACGAGCAGTACTTC
CASSASQAYEQYF
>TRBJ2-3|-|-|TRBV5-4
TGTGCCAGCAGCTTCCGTACAGATACGCAGTATTTT
CASSFRTDTQYF
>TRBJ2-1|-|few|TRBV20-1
TGCAGTGCCCCACTTGGGGGACATGACAATGAGCAGTTCTTC
CSAPLGGHDNEQFF
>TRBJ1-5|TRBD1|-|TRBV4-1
TGCGCCAGCAGCCCTGGACAGGGCAATCAGCCCCAGCAATTT
CASSPGQGNQPQQF
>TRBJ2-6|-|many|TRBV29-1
TGCAGCGTTATCTCTGGGGCCAACGTCCTGACTTTC
CSVISGANVLTF
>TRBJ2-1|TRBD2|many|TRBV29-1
TGCAGCGCGGCCCCCAGCGGGGGCGTTAATGAGCAGTTCTTC
CSAAPSGGVNEQFF
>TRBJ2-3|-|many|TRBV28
TGTGCCAGCAGCCTACCCGGACAGCTTGGAGATACGCAGTATTTT
CASSLPGQLGDTQYF
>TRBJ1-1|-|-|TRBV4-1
TGCGCCAGCAGCCAAGCCACCAACACTGAAGCTTTCTTT
CASSQATNTEAFF
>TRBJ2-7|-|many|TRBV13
TGTGCCAGCAGCTTCTTTTTCGGACGGAGTTACGAGCAGTACTTC
CASSFFFGRSYEQYF
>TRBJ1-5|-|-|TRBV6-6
TGTGCCAGCAGTTACCCCGAGAGTCTTCAGCCCCAGCATTTT
CASSYPESLQPQHF
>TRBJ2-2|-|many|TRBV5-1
TGCGCCAGCCGTAGACAGCCGAACACCGGGGAGCTGTTTTTT
CASRRQPNTGELFF
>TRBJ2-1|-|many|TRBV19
TGTGCCAGTAGTATGTCCTACAATGAGCAGTTCTTC
CASSMSYNEQFF